A selection of T cell receptor beta chains follows, all from one sample in a study of T cells after somatic rescue of genetic block. The assay was immunoSEQ multiplex PCR, and TCRdb's table has in-frame clones only and misses some. Of 14,000 to 15,000 clones listed, around three quarters were seen once; the top ten hold more than 13%. The sequenced sample consisted of peripheral blood mononuclear cells (PBMCs). The receptors stem from a boy aged 5-17 years. Both conserved end residues are part of each CDR3. The D gene is left open where the match is weak. Expanded clones get a size class; other rows say once, few or many, or leave the size out.

V: TRBV6-1; size: few; J: TRBJ2-3; D: -; DNA: TGTGCCAGCATGCTCACCGCCCTCACAGATACGCAGTATTTT; CDR3: CASMLTALTDTQYF
V: TRBV5-1; size: -; J: TRBJ2-3; D: TRBD2; DNA: TGCGCCAGCAGTTTTTCAAGCGGGGGGGCAAATACGCAGTATTTT; CDR3: CASSFSSGGANTQYF
V: TRBV28; size: -; J: TRBJ2-7; D: -; DNA: TGTGCCAGCAGTTTAGGGGCCGCAGGATTCTACGAGCAGTACTTC; CDR3: CASSLGAAGFYEQYF
V: TRBV2; size: -; J: TRBJ1-1; D: -; DNA: TGTGCCAGCAGTATTACACCGTTGAACACTGAAGCTTTCTTT; CDR3: CASSITPLNTEAFF
V: TRBV7-3; size: -; J: TRBJ2-2; D: TRBD1; DNA: TGTGCCAGCAGCCAACAGGGGGTCGGCACCGGGGAGCTGTTTTTT; CDR3: CASSQQGVGTGELFF
V: TRBV10-3; size: -; J: TRBJ2-3; D: TRBD1; DNA: TGTGCCATCAGTGAGGAGGGGACAGGGGCTGCATCAGATACGCAGTATTTT; CDR3: CAISEEGTGAASDTQYF
V: TRBV29-1; size: once; J: TRBJ1-2; D: -; DNA: TGCAGCGCAGGGTTGGATGGCTACACCTTC; CDR3: CSAGLDGYTF
V: TRBV6-1; size: -; J: TRBJ1-3; D: -; DNA: TGTGCCAGCAGGATCGGAGGAAACACCATATATTTT; CDR3: CASRIGGNTIYF
V: TRBV2; size: once; J: TRBJ1-1; D: -; DNA: TGTGCCAGCGGAAAGGGGGTTTTAAACACTGAAGCTTTCTTT; CDR3: CASGKGVLNTEAFF
V: TRBV7-6; size: -; J: TRBJ2-7; D: TRBD1; DNA: TGTGCCTGTGGACAGGGGAGGTACGAGCAGTACTTC; CDR3: CACGQGRYEQYF
V: TRBV5-1; size: -; J: TRBJ1-2; D: -; DNA: TGCGCCAGCAGCTTGGGTAAATGGGGGAGTAGGGACTATGGCTACACCTTC; CDR3: CASSLGKWGSRDYGYTF
V: TRBV5-1; size: -; J: TRBJ1-4; D: -; DNA: TGCGCCAGCAGCGGAACAGGGTATAATGAAAAACTGTTTTTT; CDR3: CASSGTGYNEKLFF
V: TRBV27; size: -; J: TRBJ2-7; D: -; DNA: TGTGCCAGCAAGAGGTGGGGGAACTACGAGCAGTACTTC; CDR3: CASKRWGNYEQYF
V: TRBV5-1; size: many; J: TRBJ2-2; D: TRBD2; DNA: TGCGCCAGCACCCCACGGGGGGGTGGCACCGGGGAGCTGTTTTTT; CDR3: CASTPRGGGTGELFF
V: TRBV27; size: -; J: TRBJ1-2; D: TRBD1; DNA: TGTGCCAGCAGATCGGACAGGGTTTATGGCTACACCTTC; CDR3: CASRSDRVYGYTF
V: TRBV9; size: -; J: TRBJ1-4; D: -; DNA: TGTGCCAGCAGCCCCCGGGGGGCTGATGAAAAACTGTTTTTT; CDR3: CASSPRGADEKLFF
V: TRBV6-5; size: once; J: TRBJ2-7; D: TRBD1; DNA: TGTGCCAGCAGAGTCCGGACAGGGGGAGTCTACGAGCAGTACTTC; CDR3: CASRVRTGGVYEQYF
V: TRBV7-9; size: -; J: TRBJ2-1; D: TRBD1; DNA: TGTGCCAGCAGCTTAGGGGACAGGGATTACAATGAGCAGTTCTTC; CDR3: CASSLGDRDYNEQFF
V: TRBV19; size: -; J: TRBJ1-5; D: TRBD1; DNA: TGTGCCAGTAGTACCGGACAGGGGGCCTATCAGCCCCAGCATTTT; CDR3: CASSTGQGAYQPQHF
V: TRBV6-6; size: -; J: TRBJ2-7; D: -; DNA: TGTGCCAGCAGTCCCTGGGGGGGCCTCTACGAGCAGTACTTC; CDR3: CASSPWGGLYEQYF
V: TRBV5-4; size: -; J: TRBJ1-1; D: -; DNA: TGTGCCAGCAGCTTGTGGGACCCTTACCCGAACACTGAAGCTTTCTTT; CDR3: CASSLWDPYPNTEAFF
V: TRBV19; size: once; J: TRBJ2-7; D: -; DNA: TGTGCCAGTAGTATGAGGCTGCACTACGAGCAGTACTTC; CDR3: CASSMRLHYEQYF
V: TRBV4-2; size: few; J: TRBJ2-5; D: TRBD2; DNA: TGTGCCAGCAGCCAAGTCGGGCGGGGGGGTACTCAAGAGACCCAGTACTTC; CDR3: CASSQVGRGGTQETQYF
V: TRBV5-6; size: -; J: TRBJ1-1; D: -; DNA: TGTGCCAGCACCCTAAGGAAGTCTTTCGAAGCTTTCTTT; CDR3: CASTLRKSFEAFF
V: TRBV6-5; size: -; J: TRBJ1-4; D: -; DNA: TGTGCCAGCAGTTACACCGGCCCGACCAAACTGTTTTTT; CDR3: CASSYTGPTKLFF
V: TRBV28; size: -; J: TRBJ1-6; D: TRBD1; DNA: TGTGCCAGCAGTTTTTGGACAGGGGGCCATTCACCCCTCCACTTT; CDR3: CASSFWTGGHSPLHF
V: TRBV28; size: -; J: TRBJ1-5; D: TRBD1; DNA: TGTGCCAGCCTCGGGACCGGGACAGCTCTAAATCAGCCCCAGCATTTT; CDR3: CASLGTGTALNQPQHF
V: TRBV28; size: -; J: TRBJ2-3; D: -; DNA: TGTGCCAGCAGCCGCGGGACAAGATTACGAAGCACAGATACGCAGTATTTT; CDR3: CASSRGTRLRSTDTQYF
V: TRBV6-1; size: -; J: TRBJ2-3; D: TRBD2; DNA: TGTGCCAGCAGAGTTCCAGCGGGGGGTACAGATACGCAGTATTTT; CDR3: CASRVPAGGTDTQYF
V: TRBV5-4; size: -; J: TRBJ2-5; D: -; DNA: TGTGCCAGCAGCTTAAGGGGGGAGACCCAGTACTTC; CDR3: CASSLRGETQYF
V: TRBV6-6; size: -; J: TRBJ1-5; D: -; DNA: TGTGCCAGCAGTTTTGGGGGGACTAATCAGCCCCAGCATTTT; CDR3: CASSFGGTNQPQHF
V: TRBV6-7; size: few; J: TRBJ2-5; D: TRBD1; DNA: TGTGCCAGCAGTTACCCGCGACAGGGGGAAGAGACCCAGTACTTC; CDR3: CASSYPRQGEETQYF